This record concerns one TCR beta chain sequence. The antigen is not known. The source of the sample is a study of identifying expanded T cells in peripheral blood. Study outcomes and limitations: Approximately 2-week clone count variance significantly increased as total template count grew. Technical replicates showed around 1.2 changed clones; roughly two weeks 15 to 20; four weeks 19.

Clones were sequenced by immunoSEQ multiplex PCR, and TCRdb holds only the in-frame ones, with some missing. This sample yields over 80,000 clones, of which around 88% are seen a single time; 5.6% belongs to the top ten. Collection occurred without any documented infections or immune events in donors. The CDR3 extends over 17 amino acids. Germline assignment: CDR1 LGHNA and CDR2 YSLEER. The ends were cut back, 1 base at V and 6 bases at J, with 19 bases in the middle. The V call is TRBV4-3, the J call TRBJ2-1; D perhaps matches TRBD1 (5 bases). The clonotype originates from a person aged 18-69 years in good health. Sequenced sample: blood. The CDR3 DNA sequence: TGCGCCAGCAGCCAAGTCGGTCAGGGATGGGGTCTCAATGAGCAGTTCTTC. Protein product: CASSQVGQGWGLNEQFF.